Sequencing of this T cell receptor (beta chain) was carried out in a study of blood T cell repertoires in COVID-19. In germline, CDR1 is SGHVS, CDR2 FQNEAQ. The CDR3 is 20 amino acids. V trimming: 1 base; J trimming: 4 bases; junction bases outside the gene matches: 16. Self-reported history from a screening survey and questionnaire set each donor's cohort. Profiled with immunoSEQ multiplex PCR; TCRdb holds only in-frame clones, not every one. The sample lists a few hundred thousand clones, around nine tenths occurring once. Sequencing used PBMCs or T cells enriched from blood (not recorded which). The receptor was derived from a woman in her fifties or sixties who had recovered from COVID-19. The rearrangement links TRBV7-8 to TRBJ2-1, with 10 bases that match TRBD2. The CDR3 protein is CASSLVRRTRTSGVYNEQFF. The DNA for the CDR3 is TGTGCCAGCAGCTTAGTTCGACGGACGCGAACTAGCGGGGTTTACAATGAGCAGTTCTTC.